One sample yielded the 19 T cell receptor beta chains listed below, sequenced in a study of blood T cells in healthy people across ages. Primed by a sample-barcoded 5' primer and a J-beta primer mix, a second PCR proceeded for 7 to 11 cycles. TCRdb analysed the 5' RACE reads with MiXCR anew, one entry per CDR3 protein. The sample carries about 640,000 distinct CDR3 sequences, 45% to 65% recorded once. The specimen sequenced was blood. The receptor set was obtained from a man between 60 and 70 years old in good health.

This clonotype was counted only a few times. V and J are TRBV7-2 and TRBJ1-6; D ambiguous. V lost 7 bases and J 10 bases, leaving 14 bases between the germline ends. The CDR3 is 13 amino acids. In germline, CDR1 is SGHTA, CDR2 FQGNSA. The CDR3 DNA follows: TGTGCCAGCACCCGGGGAGGTAACTCACCCCTCCACTTT. As protein: CASTRGGNSPLHF. The full variable domain, with the rest looked up from reference TRBV7-2 and TRBJ1-6, is GAGVSQSPSNKVTEKGKDVELRCDPISGHTALYWYRQSLGQGLEFLIYFQGNSAPDKSGLPSDRFSAERTGGSVSTLTIQRTQQEDSAVYLCASTRGGNSPLHFGNGTRLTVT.

The chain combines TRBV12-3 or TRBV12-4 with TRBJ2-7; a possible D gene is TRBD2 (6 bases). CDR3 size: 10 residues. V was pared by 5 bases and J by 9 bases, with 8 bases between. Written as DNA, the CDR3 is TGTGCCAGCAGTGGGACTTGGCAGTACTTC. Its translation is CASSGTWQYF.

In this sample, this clonotype turned up a few times. The gene calls are TRBV18 and TRBJ1-2; 8 bases line up with TRBD1. Germline lookup yields CDR1 KGHSH and CDR2 LQKENI. The CDR3 sequence is 14 residues long. After removal of 2 bases from V and 4 bases from J, the junction contained 3 bases not matched to a gene. The CDR3: CASSPSGGSYGYTF. The CDR3 nucleotides are TGTGCCAGCTCACCATCAGGGGGCTCCTATGGCTACACCTTC.

The sample holds many counts of this clonotype. This chain connects TRBV27 to TRBJ2-7, with TRBD1 matching over 8 bases. Germline loops: CDR1 MNHEY, CDR2 SMNVEV (reference sequence). The J segment lost 2 bases and the V segment lost 5 bases, leaving 8 bases of the junction unmatched. CDR3 length: 15 amino acids. The CDR3 bases are TGTGCCAGCAGTGCAAGACAGGGGTCCCCCTACGAGCAGTACTTC. It translates to CASSARQGSPYEQYF.

The chain carries TRBV6-6 and TRBJ1-1; D is possibly TRBD1 (5 bases). This CDR3 comprises 14 residues. Trimming left V 6 bases short and J 0 bases short, with 11 bases between. Germline CDR1 reads MNHNY; CDR2 reads SVGAGI (reference sequence). CDR3: CASRAGALNTEAFF. CDR3 nucleotide sequence: TGTGCCAGCAGGGCTGGGGCATTGAACACTGAAGCTTTCTTT.

This clonotype was seen a few times. V gene TRBV10-3 combines with J gene TRBJ1-4; D gene unclear. The germline V and J ends were trimmed by 3 bases and 0 bases, with 11 bases remaining between them. The germline V gene encodes CDR1 ENHRY and CDR2 SYGVKD. The CDR3 runs to 16 residues. CDR3 loop: CAISDFGLATNEKLFF. Written as DNA, the CDR3 is TGTGCCATCAGTGACTTTGGGCTGGCAACTAATGAAAAACTGTTTTTT.

The table lists this clonotype with a few counts. The V call is TRBV12-3 or TRBV12-4, the J call TRBJ1-2; no firm D call. Trimming took 7 bases from V and 8 from J, leaving 14 bases between them. This CDR3 comprises 12 residues. CDR3 sequence: CASTPGVGGYTF. Written as DNA, the CDR3 is TGTGCCAGCACCCCTGGGGTAGGCGGCTACACCTTC.

This clonotype was picked up a small number of times. This sequence joins TRBV6-1 and TRBJ2-7, with 11 bases identical to TRBD2. The better agreement between TRBJ2-5 and the DNA end casts doubt on the J call. The CDR3 is made up of 15 amino acids. Germline CDR1 MNHNS, CDR2 SASEGT. This CDR3 is CASSGMTSGKETQYF. The DNA of the CDR3 is TGTGCCAGCAGTGGTATGACTAGCGGGAAAGAGACCCAGTACTTC.

The chain employs TRBV28 and TRBJ1-2, with TRBD1 matching over 9 bases. The V and J ends lost 5 bases and 4 bases, in that order; junction bases with no gene match: 5. The germline gives CDR1 MDHEN, CDR2 SYDVKM. The CDR3 contains 14 residues. The CDR3 DNA reads TGTGCCAGCAGTCTCCGGGACAGGGTCTATGGCTACACCTTC. Its protein product is CASSLRDRVYGYTF.

This clonotype showed up many times. V and J are TRBV4-1 and TRBJ1-5; D unclear. V gave up 0 bases and J gave up 7 bases, with 10 bases separating them. The germline CDR1 and CDR2 sequences are MGHRA and YSYEKL. The CDR3 has 14 amino acids. CDR3 coding DNA: TGCGCCAGCAGCCAAGATAACGCCGCCCAGCCCCAGCATTTT. Translation gives CASSQDNAAQPQHF.

The chain combines TRBV29-1 with TRBJ1-1; D is undetermined. Germline lookup yields CDR1 SQVTM and CDR2 ANQGSEA. V was trimmed by 4 bases and J by 1 base, leaving 10 bases between them. This CDR3 has 13 amino acids. CDR3 DNA sequence: TGCAGCGTTGCCCCCAGTCCGAACACTGAAGCTTTCTTT. This gives the protein CSVAPSPNTEAFF.

V is TRBV7-6 and J is TRBJ2-5, with TRBD1 as a possible D gene (6 bases). The J call may be in error: the DNA end matches TRBJ2-7 better. The CDR3 consists of 16 residues. In germline, CDR1 is SGHVS, CDR2 FNYEAQ. CDR3 protein: CASSLEAGTRFGEQYF. The CDR3 DNA reads as TGTGCCAGCAGCTTAGAAGCCGGGACAAGATTTGGCGAGCAGTACTTC.

The chain has TRBV4-2 and TRBJ1-4; D ambiguous. CDR3 size: 12 residues. The germline V gene has CDR1 LGHNA and CDR2 YNFKEQ. The V end was cut by 0 bases, the J end by 11 bases, with 7 bases between. The chain's CDR3 is CASSQERSKLFF. The CDR3 nucleotides are TGTGCCAGCAGCCAAGAACGGTCCAAACTGTTTTTT.

This clonotype was observed a few times. The J gene is TRBJ2-5, the V gene TRBV3-1, with a tentative D call TRBD2 (5 bases). From germline, CDR1 is LGHDT and CDR2 YNNKEL (reference sequence). V shed 1 base and J shed 11 bases, with 11 bases lying between them. The CDR3 is 12 amino acids. This CDR3 reads CASSQVPWEQYF. DNA of the CDR3: TGTGCCAGCAGCCAAGTTCCGTGGGAGCAGTACTTC.

The gene calls are TRBV5-6 and TRBJ1-2, with D uncertain. The germline V and J ends were trimmed by 3 bases and 4 bases, with 13 bases remaining between them. Germline CDR1 reads SGHDT; CDR2 reads YYEEEE. The CDR3 sequence is 14 residues long. The CDR3 is CASSSITQSYGYTF. The CDR3, as DNA: TGTGCCAGCAGCTCGATCACACAGTCCTATGGCTACACCTTC.

The gene calls are TRBV15 and TRBJ2-3, with 9 bases that match TRBD1. CDR3 size: 15 residues. V was pared by 3 bases and J by 6 bases, with 7 bases of the junction left unmatched. In germline, CDR1 is LNHNV, CDR2 YYDKDF (reference sequence). CDR3 coding DNA: TGTGCCACCAGCAGGGGACAGGGCGGGGAGGATACGCAGTATTTT. It yields the protein CATSRGQGGEDTQYF.

The chain joins TRBV7-2 to TRBJ2-3, with 11 bases matching TRBD2. The CDR3 length is 16 residues. From germline, CDR1 is SGHTA and CDR2 FQGNSA. With V trimmed by 5 bases and J by 2 bases, 6 bases remained unmatched. CDR3 loop: CASSTTLAGVTDTQYF. The CDR3 DNA reads as TGTGCCAGCAGCACAACACTAGCGGGGGTCACAGATACGCAGTATTTT. The full variable domain, completed using reference TRBV7-2 and TRBJ2-3, is GAGVSQSPSNKVTEKGKDVELRCDPISGHTALYWYRQSLGQGLEFLIYFQGNSAPDKSGLPSDRFSAERTGGSVSTLTIQRTQQEDSAVYLCASSTTLAGVTDTQYFGPGTRLTVL.

V usage is TRBV27 and J usage is TRBJ1-1; D is possibly TRBD1 (5 bases). Germline V gives CDR1 MNHEY, CDR2 SMNVEV (reference sequence). V shed 9 bases and J shed 10 bases, with 15 bases lying between them. The CDR3 runs to 11 residues. The CDR3, as DNA: TGTGCCAGTGGGGACTCCCCGGCAGCTTTCTTT. Amino acids: CASGDSPAAFF.

The rearrangement links TRBV18 to TRBJ1-5, with D maybe TRBD1 (5 bases). The V gene lost 3 bases and the J gene lost 0 bases, with 15 bases spanning the gap. In germline, CDR1 is KGHSH, CDR2 LQKENI. This CDR3 spans 17 amino acids. The chain's CDR3 is CASSPWSGTNSNQPQHF. The CDR3 nucleotides are TGTGCCAGCTCACCCTGGTCCGGGACGAATAGCAATCAGCCCCAGCATTTT.